Listed below are T cell receptor beta chains from one sample, sequenced in a study of T-cell reconstitution after alpha-beta-depleted transplantation in children. One entry per CDR3 protein results from TCRdb running MiXCR on the PCR reads. Of 400,000 to 450,000 distinct CDR3 sequences listed, about 45% are singletons. This material consisted of PBMCs, taken before TCRalphabeta/CD19-depleted stem cell transplant. The receptors here all came from a girl aged 2 to 10 with aplastic anemia, due to receive a stem cell transplant. Both conserved end residues are part of each CDR3. The D gene is left open where the match is weak. Only part of the rows carry a size: once, few, many, or a class if the clone is expanded.

v_call	clone_size	d_call	j_call	cdr3_aa	cdr3_nt
TRBV6-2/TRBV6-3	few	.	TRBJ1-1	CASSTDGNTEAFF	TGTGCCAGCAGTACGGACGGAAACACTGAAGCTTTCTTT
TRBV7-2	few	TRBD2	TRBJ2-3	CASSLPPGGTQYF	TGTGCCAGCAGCCTGCCCCCGGGGGGTACGCAGTATTTT
TRBV5-8	.	TRBD2	TRBJ2-5	CASSLGQLAGQETQYF	TGTGCCAGCAGCTTGGGCCAACTAGCGGGCCAAGAGACCCAGTACTTC
TRBV10-3	once	.	TRBJ2-1	CAIRRDQHNEQFF	TGTGCCATCCGCCGGGACCAACACAATGAGCAGTTCTTC
TRBV7-9	many	TRBD1	TRBJ2-7	CASSFQGARTYEQYF	TGTGCCAGCAGTTTCCAGGGGGCACGGACCTACGAGCAGTACTTC
TRBV27	few	.	TRBJ2-5	CASSTVGVQYF	TGTGCCAGCAGTACGGTAGGGGTCCAGTACTTC
TRBV18	.	.	TRBJ1-1	CASSPRGGLAEAFF	TGTGCCAGCTCACCAAGGGGGGGATTGGCTGAAGCTTTCTTT
TRBV5-4	once	.	TRBJ2-7	CASSLSTGNYEQYF	TGTGCCAGCAGCCTATCGACAGGAAACTACGAGCAGTACTTC
TRBV28	.	.	TRBJ2-3	CASSKSGTTLRTDTQYF	TGTGCCAGCAGTAAATCCGGGACAACACTCCGCACAGATACGCAGTATTTT
TRBV12-3/TRBV12-4	many	.	TRBJ2-7	CASSRQATGPYEQYF	TGTGCCAGCAGTCGACAGGCCACAGGTCCATACGAGCAGTACTTC
TRBV7-9	many	.	TRBJ1-1	CASSLSSRGYTEAFF	TGTGCCAGCAGCTTAAGCTCCAGAGGCTACACTGAAGCTTTCTTT
TRBV7-2	few	.	TRBJ1-1	CASSLRGEAFF	TGTGCCAGCAGCTTACGGGGGGAAGCTTTCTTT
TRBV9	.	.	TRBJ2-1	CASSELIGEPNEQFF	TGTGCCAGCAGCGAATTAATAGGGGAGCCCAATGAGCAGTTCTTC
TRBV4-1	.	TRBD1	TRBJ1-3	CASKDRGRNTIYF	TGCGCCAGCAAGGACAGGGGGAGGAACACCATATATTTT
TRBV10-2	many	TRBD1	TRBJ1-1	CASSSQQGANTEAFF	TGCGCCAGCAGCAGTCAACAGGGGGCGAACACTGAAGCTTTCTTT